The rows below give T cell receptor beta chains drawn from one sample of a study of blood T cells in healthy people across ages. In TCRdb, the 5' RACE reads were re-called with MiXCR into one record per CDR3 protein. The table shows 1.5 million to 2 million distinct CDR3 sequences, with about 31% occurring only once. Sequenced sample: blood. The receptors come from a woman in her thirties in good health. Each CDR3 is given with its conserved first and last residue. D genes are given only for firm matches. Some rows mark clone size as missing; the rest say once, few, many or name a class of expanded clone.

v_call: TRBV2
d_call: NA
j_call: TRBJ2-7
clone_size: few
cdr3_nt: TGTGCCAGCGAGACGGAGACCTACGAGCAGTACTTC
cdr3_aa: CASETETYEQYF

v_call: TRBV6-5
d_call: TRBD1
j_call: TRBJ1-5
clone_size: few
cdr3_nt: TGTGCCAGCAGCCCGACAGGGATAGCGCCCTCGCCCCAGCATTTT
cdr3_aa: CASSPTGIAPSPQHF

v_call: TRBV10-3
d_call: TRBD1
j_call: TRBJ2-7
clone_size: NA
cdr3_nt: TGTGCCATCAGGGAGGACAGGGGGCTCTCCTACGAGCAGTACTTC
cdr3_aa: CAIREDRGLSYEQYF

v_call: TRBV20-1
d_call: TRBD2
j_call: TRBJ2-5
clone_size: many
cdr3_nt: TGCAGTGCCCCGAGCGGGGCTGGGACCCAGTACTTC
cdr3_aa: CSAPSGAGTQYF

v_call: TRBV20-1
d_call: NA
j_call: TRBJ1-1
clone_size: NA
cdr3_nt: TGCAGTCCTAAGACGGGAGGAACTGAAGCTTTCTTT
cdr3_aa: CSPKTGGTEAFF

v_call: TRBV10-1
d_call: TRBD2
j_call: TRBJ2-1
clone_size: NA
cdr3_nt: TGCGCCAGCAGTGAGTCGTTAGCGGGAGGCTCCTACAATGAGCAGTTCTTC
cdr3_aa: CASSESLAGGSYNEQFF

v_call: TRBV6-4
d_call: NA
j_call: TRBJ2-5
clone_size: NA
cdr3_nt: TGTGCCAGCAACACGGGACGGCACCAAGAGACCCAGTACTTC
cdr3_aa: CASNTGRHQETQYF

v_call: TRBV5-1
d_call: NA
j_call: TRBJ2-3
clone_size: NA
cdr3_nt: TGCGCCAGCAGCTTGGACGGGCGTGGGGCCACAGATACGCAGTATTTT
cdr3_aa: CASSLDGRGATDTQYF

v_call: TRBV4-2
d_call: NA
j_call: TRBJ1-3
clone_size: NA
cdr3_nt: TGTGCCAGCAGCCAAGATTTGGGGCACTCTGGAAACACCAGATATTTT
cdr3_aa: CASSQDLGHSGNTRYF

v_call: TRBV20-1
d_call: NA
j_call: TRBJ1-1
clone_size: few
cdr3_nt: TGCAGTGCCCTCACGCGGTATCCCACTGAAGCTTTCTTT
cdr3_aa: CSALTRYPTEAFF

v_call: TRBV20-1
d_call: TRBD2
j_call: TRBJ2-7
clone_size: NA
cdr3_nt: TGCAGTGCTAGAGATCGGACTAGCGGAATATACGAGCAGTACTTC
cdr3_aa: CSARDRTSGIYEQYF

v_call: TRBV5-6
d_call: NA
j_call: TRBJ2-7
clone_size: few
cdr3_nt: TGTGCCAGCAGCTCACAGGGGGGGAACTACGAGCAGTACTTC
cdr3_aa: CASSSQGGNYEQYF

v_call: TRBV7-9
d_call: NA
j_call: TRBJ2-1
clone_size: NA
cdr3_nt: TGTGCCAGCAGCAAATCGGGAGATCGGTACAATGAGCAGTTCTTC
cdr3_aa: CASSKSGDRYNEQFF

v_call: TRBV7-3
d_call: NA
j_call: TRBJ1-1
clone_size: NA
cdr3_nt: TGTGCCAGCAGCCCCGACAGATTCAACACTGAAGCTTTCTTT
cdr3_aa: CASSPDRFNTEAFF

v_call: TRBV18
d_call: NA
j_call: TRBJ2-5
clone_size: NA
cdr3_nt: TGTGCCAGCTCACCACGACTCAACCAAGAGACCCAGTACTTC
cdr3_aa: CASSPRLNQETQYF

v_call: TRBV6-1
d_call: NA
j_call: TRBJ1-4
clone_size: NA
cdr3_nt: TGTGCCAGCAGTGATGAGAACAGCTCAGTAGGTGAAAAACTGTTTTTT
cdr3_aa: CASSDENSSVGEKLFF

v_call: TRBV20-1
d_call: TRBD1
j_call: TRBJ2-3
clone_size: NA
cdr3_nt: TGCGGTGCTAGCCAGCACAGGGGAACCACAGATACGCAGTATTTT
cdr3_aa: CGASQHRGTTDTQYF

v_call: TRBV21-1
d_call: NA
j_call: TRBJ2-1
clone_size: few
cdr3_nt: TGTGCCAGCAGGCGAAACAGGGGGCTGAGGAATGAGCAGTTCTTC
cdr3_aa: CASRRNRGLRNEQFF